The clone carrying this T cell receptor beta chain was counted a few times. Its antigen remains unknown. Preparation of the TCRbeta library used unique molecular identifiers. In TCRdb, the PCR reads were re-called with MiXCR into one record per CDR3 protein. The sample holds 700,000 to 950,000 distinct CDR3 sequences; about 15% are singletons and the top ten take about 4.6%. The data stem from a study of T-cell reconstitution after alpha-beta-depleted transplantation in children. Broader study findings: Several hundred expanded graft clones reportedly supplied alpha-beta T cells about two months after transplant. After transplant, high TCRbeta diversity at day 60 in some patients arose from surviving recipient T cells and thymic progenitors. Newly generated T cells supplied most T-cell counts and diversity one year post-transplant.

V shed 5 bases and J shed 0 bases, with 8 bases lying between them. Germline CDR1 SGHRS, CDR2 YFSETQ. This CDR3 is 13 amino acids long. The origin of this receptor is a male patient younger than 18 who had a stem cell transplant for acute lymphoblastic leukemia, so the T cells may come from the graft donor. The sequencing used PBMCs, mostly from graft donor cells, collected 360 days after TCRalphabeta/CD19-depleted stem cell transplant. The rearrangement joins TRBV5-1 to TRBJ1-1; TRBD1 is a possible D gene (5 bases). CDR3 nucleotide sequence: TGCGCCAGCAGTGGGGCGATGAACACTGAAGCTTTCTTT. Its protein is CASSGAMNTEAFF.